The source of this T cell receptor (beta chain) is a study of identical twins. Study results and limitations: Model-predicted out-of-frame TCR alpha sharing fell below observed values in monozygotic twins. A partial confounding effect on zero-insertion analyses could come from invariant MAIT and iNKT cells. Beta clonotypes that were abundant in cord blood contained fewer insertions, a pattern absent from memory repertoires.

As to this clonotype: The antigen remains undetermined.

Trimming removed 6 bases at V and 3 bases at J, with 24 bases between. The CDR3 loop spans 17 amino acids. CDR1 and CDR2 (germline): MNHEY, SVGEGT. TCRdb recomputed calls from the 5' RACE reads with MiXCR, one row per CDR3 protein. The data hold roughly 1,500,000 distinct CDR3 sequences, with less than 40% observed a single time. The chain uses TRBV6-2 or TRBV6-3 and TRBJ2-7, with D possibly matching TRBD1 (7 bases). Material for sequencing was cord blood. This receptor was identified in a newborn girl in good health. CDR3 coding DNA: TGTGCCAGCAGACACTCCTACAGGGGAGGAGGTTACTACGAGCAGTACTTC. It specifies CASRHSYRGGGYYEQYF.